The entry that follows covers one TCR beta chain sequence. The V end was cut by 1 base, the J end by 13 bases, with 14 bases between. The CDR3 totals 13 residues. The germline CDR1 and CDR2 sequences are MGHDK and SYGVNS. The data originate from a study of early T cells in non-severe SARS-CoV-2 infection. Via MiXCR, TCRdb re-called the 5' RACE reads, giving one row per CDR3 protein. The repertoire has approximately 47,000 distinct CDR3 sequences, 9.4% of them found once; the top ten carry roughly 5.5%. This clonotype was sampled from an adult who was a healthcare worker with PCR-confirmed SARS-CoV-2 infection or an uninfected control (not recorded which). The sample in question was whole blood, obtained at baseline. J is TRBJ1-5 and V is TRBV25-1; maybe TRBD1 (5 bases). CDR3 amino acids: CASSESRRGIQHF. In nucleotides, the CDR3 is TGTGCCAGCAGTGAATCACGGCGGGGCATACAGCATTTT.